This T cell receptor beta chain was sequenced in a study of cytomegalovirus exposure and HLA in healthy donors. Among the donors, all were healthy bone marrow donors. Use of 60 Vbeta and 13 Jbeta primers characterized the PCR. Data came from immunoSEQ multiplex PCR; TCRdb stores just in-frame clones and leaves some out. The repertoire includes fewer than 200,000 clones, about 80% of them detected once, and approximately 2% sits in the top ten. Study findings and constraints: Earlier results showed most TCR beta V segments being productive about 87% or about 30% of the time.

Of note for this clone: Its matching antigen is unknown.

J lost 2 bases, V lost 1 base, and 2 bases had no gene match. CDR3 length equals 14 residues. The germline gives CDR1 SGHDT, CDR2 YYEEEE. This TCR came from a woman between 25 and 40 years old in good health and CMV-seronegative. The sequenced sample was PBMCs. V is TRBV5-6 and J is TRBJ2-7; TRBD1 aligns across 8 bases. In DNA form, the CDR3 reads TGTGCCAGCAGCTTGATCAGGGGGCCCTACGAGCAGTACTTC. Residues: CASSLIRGPYEQYF.